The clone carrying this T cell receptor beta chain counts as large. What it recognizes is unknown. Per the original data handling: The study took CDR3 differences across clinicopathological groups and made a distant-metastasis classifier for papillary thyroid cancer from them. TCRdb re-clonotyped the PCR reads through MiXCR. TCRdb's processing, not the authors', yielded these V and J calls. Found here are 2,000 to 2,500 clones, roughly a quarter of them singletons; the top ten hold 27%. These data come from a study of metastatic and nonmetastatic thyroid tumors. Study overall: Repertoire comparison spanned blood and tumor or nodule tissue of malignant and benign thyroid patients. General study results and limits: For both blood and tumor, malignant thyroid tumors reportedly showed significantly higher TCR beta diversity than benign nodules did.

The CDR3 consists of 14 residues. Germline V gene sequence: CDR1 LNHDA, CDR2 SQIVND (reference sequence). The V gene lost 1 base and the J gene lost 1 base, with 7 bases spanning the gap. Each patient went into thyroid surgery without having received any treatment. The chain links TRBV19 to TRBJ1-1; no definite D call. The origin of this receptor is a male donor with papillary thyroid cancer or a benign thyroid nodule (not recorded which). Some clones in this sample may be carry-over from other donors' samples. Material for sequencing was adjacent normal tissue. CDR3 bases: TGTGCCAGTAGTATAGGGACGACGAACACTGAAGCTTTCTTT. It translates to CASSIGTTNTEAFF. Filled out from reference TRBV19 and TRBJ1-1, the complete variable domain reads DGGITQSPKYLFRKEGQNVTLSCEQNLNHDAMYWYRQDPGQGLRLIYYSQIVNDFQKGDIAEGYSVSREKKESFPLTVTSAQKNPTAFYLCASSIGTTNTEAFFGQGTRLTVV.